The 4 T cell receptor beta chains given below trace back to one sample, sequenced in a study of blood T cell repertoires in COVID-19. Using immunoSEQ multiplex PCR, the repertoire was profiled, and TCRdb retains in-frame clones only, with some absent. This sample has some 520,000 clones, with 80% to 90% found just once. The specimen sequenced was peripheral blood. The receptors here all came from a man younger than 35 with COVID-19, enrolled during active disease.

The chain is built from TRBV21-1 and TRBJ2-6; TRBD2, the D gene given by the table, was not confirmed from the DNA. TRBV21-1 is tagged as a pseudogene. The CDR3 consists of 18 residues. DNA of the CDR3: TGTGCCAGCGGCCAAATACGGCACGGCGGCTCTGGGGCCAACGTCCTGACTTTC. Translating it yields CASGQIRHGGSGANVLTF.

This clone is a singleton in its sample. J is TRBJ2-1 and V is TRBV6-1; 10 nucleotides match TRBD2. CDR1 and CDR2 from the germline V gene are MNHNS and SASEGT. The CDR3 spans 17 residues. V gave up 2 bases and J gave up 7 bases; unmatched junction bases: 11. CDR3 loop: CASSEYGSGRDLNEQFF. The CDR3 DNA follows: TGTGCCAGCAGTGAATACGGAAGCGGGAGGGACCTTAATGAGCAGTTCTTC.

The J gene is TRBJ1-5, the V gene TRBV3-1 (or the pseudogene TRBV3-2); no firm D call. CDR1 and CDR2 from the germline V gene are LGHDT and YNNKEL (reference sequence). With 5 bases removed from V and 1 base from J, the gap between germline ends came to 15 bases. This CDR3 has 16 amino acids. The CDR3 DNA reads TGTGCCAGCAGCTTGTATAGCCCTGGGAGCAATCAGCCCCAGCATTTT. It translates to CASSLYSPGSNQPQHF.

The chain employs TRBV30 and TRBJ2-3, with D perhaps matching TRBD2 (5 bases). Germline CDR1 is GTSNPN and CDR2 is SVGIG (reference sequence). Trimming cost V 1 base and J 4 bases, with 12 bases left between them. CDR3 length equals 14 residues. The CDR3: CAWSGPTMADTQYF. DNA of the CDR3: TGTGCCTGGAGTGGACCGACTATGGCAGATACGCAGTATTTT.